This T cell receptor (beta chain) comes out of a study of cytomegalovirus exposure and HLA in healthy donors. Study observations and caveats: It was taken for granted in presence/absence analyses that sequencing depth across donors was roughly uniform. Later on, an analysis found that several of the most significant clusters appeared to be linked to common viral pathogens, which included parvovirus B19.

Participants comprised healthy donors of bone marrow. Concerning this clone: The antigen remains undetermined.

The germline gives CDR1 MNHNS, CDR2 SASEGT. V was shortened by 4 bases and J by 2 bases, with 19 bases between the two germline ends. The CDR3 runs 17 residues. The study ran its PCR with 60 Vbeta and 13 Jbeta primers. The protocol was immunoSEQ multiplex PCR, while the TCRdb copy is restricted to in-frame clones and leaves out a portion. There are about 84,000 clones in the sample; 55% to 65% occur only once, and about 15% lies in the top ten. The sequencing sample was made of PBMCs. The clonotype comes from a woman between 40 and 55 years old in good health and CMV-seropositive. The chain is built from TRBV6-1 and TRBJ2-3; the D gene is possibly TRBD1 (6 bases). The CDR3 is CASSVGPGDTHTDTQYF. The DNA for the CDR3 is TGTGCCAGCAGTGTTGGCCCTGGGGACACCCACACAGATACGCAGTATTTT.